This TCR beta chain appears in the sequencing data of a study of cytomegalovirus exposure and HLA in healthy donors. Points from the study as a whole: Later work showed greater clonal expansion in HLA-associated TCR beta chains than in equally common others. Common viral pathogens seemed, in a later analysis, to connect with several of the most significant clusters.

The CDR3 sequence is 15 residues long. CDR1 is SEHNR and CDR2 is FQNEAQ in the germline V gene (reference sequence). Between the trimmed V and J ends, which lost 3 bases and 6 bases, there was a span of 17 bases. PCR used 60 Vbeta primers and 13 Jbeta primers. The method was immunoSEQ multiplex PCR; TCRdb's version includes in-frame clones alone and lacks a portion of them. The data contain about 130,000 clones, 65% to 75% of them singletons. Of note for this clone: The antigen remains undetermined.

V is TRBV7-9 and J is TRBJ2-5, with TRBD1 as a possible D gene (6 bases). The TCR comes from a woman in her forties or fifties in good health and CMV-seropositive. The sequenced sample consisted of PBMCs. This CDR3 reads CASSFTQGRSQTQYF. The CDR3 nucleotides are TGTGCCAGCAGCTTTACACAGGGTCGGAGCCAGACCCAGTACTTC.